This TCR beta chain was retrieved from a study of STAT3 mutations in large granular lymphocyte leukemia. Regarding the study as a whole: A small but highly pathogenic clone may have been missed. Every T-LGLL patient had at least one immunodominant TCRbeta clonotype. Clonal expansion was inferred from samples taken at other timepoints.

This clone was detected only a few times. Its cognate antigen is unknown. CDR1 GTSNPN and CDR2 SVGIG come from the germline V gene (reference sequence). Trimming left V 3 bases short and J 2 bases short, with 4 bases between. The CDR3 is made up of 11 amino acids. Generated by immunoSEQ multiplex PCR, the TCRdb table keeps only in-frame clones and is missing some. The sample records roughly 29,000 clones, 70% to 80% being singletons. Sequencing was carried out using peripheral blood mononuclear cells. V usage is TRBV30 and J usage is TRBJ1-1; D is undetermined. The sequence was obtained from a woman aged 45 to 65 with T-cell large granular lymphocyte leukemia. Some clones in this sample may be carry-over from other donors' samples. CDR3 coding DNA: TGTGCCTGGAGAGATAACACTGAAGCTTTCTTT. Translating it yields CAWRDNTEAFF.